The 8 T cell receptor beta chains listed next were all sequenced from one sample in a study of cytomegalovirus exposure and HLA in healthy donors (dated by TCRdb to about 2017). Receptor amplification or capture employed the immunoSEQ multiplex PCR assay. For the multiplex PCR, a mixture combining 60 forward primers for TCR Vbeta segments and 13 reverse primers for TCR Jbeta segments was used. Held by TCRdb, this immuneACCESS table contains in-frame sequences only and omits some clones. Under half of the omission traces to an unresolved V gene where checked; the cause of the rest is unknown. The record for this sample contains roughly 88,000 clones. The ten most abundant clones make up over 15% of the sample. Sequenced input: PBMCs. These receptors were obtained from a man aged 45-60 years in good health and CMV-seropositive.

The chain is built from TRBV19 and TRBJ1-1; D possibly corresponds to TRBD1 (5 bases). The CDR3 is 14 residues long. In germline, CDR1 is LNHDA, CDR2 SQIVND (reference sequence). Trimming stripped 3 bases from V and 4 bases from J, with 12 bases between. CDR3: CASSITGAGTEAFF. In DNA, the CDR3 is TGTGCCAGTAGTATTACAGGAGCGGGCACTGAAGCTTTCTTT.

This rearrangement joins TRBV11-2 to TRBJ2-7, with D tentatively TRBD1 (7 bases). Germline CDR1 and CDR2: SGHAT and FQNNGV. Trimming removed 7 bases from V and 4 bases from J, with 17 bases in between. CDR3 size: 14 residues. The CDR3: CASTLGGGPYEQYF. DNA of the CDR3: TGTGCCAGCACCCTAGGAGGGGGCCCTTACGAGCAGTACTTC.

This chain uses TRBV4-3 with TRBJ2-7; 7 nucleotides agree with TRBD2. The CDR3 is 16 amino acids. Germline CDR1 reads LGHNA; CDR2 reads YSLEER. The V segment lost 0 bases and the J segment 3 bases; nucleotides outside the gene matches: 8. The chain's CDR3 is CASSQEVPAGIYEQYF. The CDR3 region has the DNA TGCGCCAGCAGCCAAGAAGTCCCAGCGGGGATCTACGAGCAGTACTTC.

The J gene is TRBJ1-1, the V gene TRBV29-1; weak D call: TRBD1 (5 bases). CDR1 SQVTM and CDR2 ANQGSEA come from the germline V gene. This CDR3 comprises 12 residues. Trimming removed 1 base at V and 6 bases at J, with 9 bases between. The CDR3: CSVEGQGAEAFF. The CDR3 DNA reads TGCAGCGTTGAAGGGCAGGGTGCTGAAGCTTTCTTT.

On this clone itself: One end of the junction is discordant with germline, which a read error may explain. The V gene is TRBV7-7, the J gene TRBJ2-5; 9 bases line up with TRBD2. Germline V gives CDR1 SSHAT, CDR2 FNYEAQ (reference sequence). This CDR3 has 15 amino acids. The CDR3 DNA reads TGTGCTAGCAGCCCGCGGGGGGGAGTAGGAGAGACCCAGTACTTC. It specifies CASSPRGGVGETQYF.

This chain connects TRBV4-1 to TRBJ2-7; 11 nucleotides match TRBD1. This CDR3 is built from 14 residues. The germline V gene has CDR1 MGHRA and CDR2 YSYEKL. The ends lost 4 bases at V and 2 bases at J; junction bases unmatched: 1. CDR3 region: CASSPGQGAYEQYF. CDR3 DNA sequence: TGCGCCAGCAGCCCGGGACAGGGGGCCTACGAGCAGTACTTC.

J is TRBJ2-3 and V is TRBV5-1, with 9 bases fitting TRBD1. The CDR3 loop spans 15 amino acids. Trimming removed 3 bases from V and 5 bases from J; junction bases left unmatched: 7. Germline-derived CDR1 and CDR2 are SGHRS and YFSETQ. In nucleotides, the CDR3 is TGCGCCAGCAGCTCGTATACAGGGGGCAGAGATACGCAGTATTTT. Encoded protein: CASSSYTGGRDTQYF.

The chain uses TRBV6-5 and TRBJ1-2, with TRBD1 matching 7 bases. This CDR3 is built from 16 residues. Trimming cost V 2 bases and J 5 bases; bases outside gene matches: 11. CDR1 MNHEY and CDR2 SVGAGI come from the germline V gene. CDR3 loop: CASSYGTEGSEYGYTF. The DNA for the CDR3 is TGTGCCAGCAGTTACGGGACAGAGGGCTCGGAATATGGCTACACCTTC.